One and the same sample provided the 25 T cell receptor beta chains below, sequenced in a study of T cell clonality in common variable immunodeficiency. Study results and limitations: Fewer deletions and N-nucleotide insertions were reportedly seen in common variable immunodeficiency TCR beta sequences.

The antigens of these receptors remain unknown. The protocol was immunoSEQ multiplex PCR, while the TCRdb copy is restricted to in-frame clones and leaves out a portion. Recorded here are around 16,000 clones, none singletons. Material: peripheral blood mononuclear cells. Source of these receptors: a human donor with common variable immunodeficiency.

Comments on this clone: Read sequence stops 3 residues before the CDR3 end, and the germline J gene provides the missing end. V gene TRBV7-2 combines with J gene TRBJ2-1, with 8 nucleotides matching TRBD2. Looked up from germline, CDR1 is SGHTA and CDR2 is FQGNSA. After removal of 6 bases from V and 0 bases from J, the junction contained 4 bases not matched to a gene. The CDR3 sequence is 15 residues long. The CDR3 region is CASRPSGSSYNEQFF. Partial CDR3 DNA: TGTGCCAGCAGGCCGAGCGGGAGCTCCTACAATGAG.

As to this clone: The sequenced fragment ends 3 residues before the CDR3 boundary, so the rest is inferred from the germline J gene. V and J are TRBV18 and TRBJ1-2; 7 bases align to TRBD1. Germline CDR1 reads KGHSH; CDR2 reads LQKENI. This CDR3 contains 14 residues. V was clipped by 1 base and J by 3 bases; unmatched bases: 2. The covered CDR3 bases are TGTGCCAGCTCACCACTTGGACAGGACTATGGC. This translates into CASSPLGQDYG. The whole CDR3 is CASSPLGQDYGYTF.

This clone was detected ten times or more. The observed sequence ends 3 residues before the CDR3 terminus, with the missing tail filled in from the germline J gene. The rearrangement links TRBV18 to TRBJ1-1, with 10 bases matching TRBD1. J was trimmed by 7 bases and V by 2 bases; bases with no gene match: 4. The CDR3 contains 14 residues. Germline V CDR1 and CDR2: KGHSH, LQKENI. The sequenced part of the CDR3 DNA is TGTGCCAGCTCACCAGGACAGGGGGACGGTGAA. This translates into CASSPGQGDGE. The entire CDR3 protein is CASSPGQGDGEAFF.

In regard to this clone: The read falls 3 residues short of the CDR3 end, and the missing part is taken from the germline J gene. The chain employs TRBV30 and TRBJ2-3; 8 bases line up with TRBD2. The V and J ends lost 1 base and 4 bases, in that order; junction bases with no gene match: 7. This CDR3 comprises 15 residues. Germline V gives CDR1 GTSNPN, CDR2 SVGIG (reference sequence). CDR3 sequence: CAWSGGRGVSDTQYF. The DNA read from the CDR3 is TGTGCCTGGAGTGGGGGGCGGGGGGTCTCAGATACG.

Comments on this clone: From the germline J gene comes the end of the CDR3, since the read stops 3 residues before it. This chain joins TRBV20-1 and TRBJ2-5; tentatively, D is TRBD2 (5 bases). Per the germline V gene, CDR1 is DFQATT and CDR2 is SNEGSKA (reference sequence). The CDR3 sequence is 15 residues long. V was shortened by 6 bases and J by 0 bases, with 17 bases between the two germline ends. CDR3 sequence reads: CSANPLRTDQETQYF. The sequenced CDR3 bases are TGCAGTGCCAACCCTTTGCGGACTGACCAAGAGACC.

There are many counts of this clone. The CDR3 end falls 3 residues outside the read, so it is completed with the germline J gene. The chain is built from TRBV18 and TRBJ2-1, with 10 bases identical to TRBD1. This CDR3 is 13 amino acids long. Trimming removed 5 bases from V and 7 bases from J; junction bases left unmatched: 2. Germline values: CDR1 KGHSH, CDR2 LQKENI. The DNA read from the CDR3 is TGTGCCAGCTCAAGGGGACAGGGGAATGAG. This translates into CASSRGQGNE. The whole CDR3 is CASSRGQGNEQFF.

In its sample, this clone was seen a few times. The read comes to an end 3 residues before the CDR3 does, leaving the germline J gene to fill in the end. The chain couples TRBV19 to TRBJ1-1, with D perhaps TRBD1 (5 bases). Germline assignment: CDR1 LNHDA and CDR2 SQIVND (reference sequence). There are 13 residues in the CDR3. Trimming took 5 bases from V and 7 from J, leaving 14 bases between them. CDR3 sequence reads: CASSRGPGGEAFF. The DNA read from the CDR3 is TGTGCCAGTAGTCGCGGGCCGGGGGGTGAA.

In the case of this clone: The CDR3 goes on 3 residues after the read ends, and that part is filled in from the germline J gene. The chain employs TRBV7-2 and TRBJ1-2, with 9 bases identical to TRBD1. The CDR3 runs to 14 residues. Germline CDR1 reads SGHTA; CDR2 reads FQGNSA. Unmatched junction bases numbered 6, after V lost 5 bases and J lost 5 bases. The covered CDR3 bases are TGTGCCAGCAGCGCCCCCGGGACAGGGTATGGC. It translates to CASSAPGTGYG. The entire CDR3 is CASSAPGTGYGYTF.

This clone has more than one count but fewer than ten. Mismatch with germline at one junction end may stem from a read error. The read finishes 3 residues shy of the CDR3 end, and the germline J gene is used to complete it. The chain links TRBV18 to TRBJ1-4, with TRBD1 identical over 8 bases. Per the germline V gene, CDR1 is KGHSH and CDR2 is LQKENI. CDR3 length equals 15 residues. Incomplete CDR3 DNA: TGTGCCAGCTCACCGGCGACAGGGGCTAAGGAAAAA. Translating it yields CASSPATGAKEK. The whole CDR3 reads CASSPATGAKEKLFF.

This clone was counted a few times. The CDR3 is cut off 3 residues early in the read; its end comes from the germline J gene. J is TRBJ2-7 and V is TRBV6-1, with D hard to call. Germline V gives CDR1 MNHNS, CDR2 SASEGT. V was shortened by 4 bases and J by 6 bases, with 7 bases between the two germline ends. The CDR3 length is 11 residues. The CDR3 DNA, read in part, is TGTGCCAGCAGTGGACACCTCGAG. Translating gives CASSGHLE. The whole CDR3 is CASSGHLEQYF.

Ten or more counts support this clone. CDR3 sequence reads: CSGLAGGQETQYF. The sequenced part of the CDR3 DNA is TGCAGTGGACTAGCGGGGGGGCAAGAGACC. The chain is built from TRBV20-1 and TRBJ2-5, with 14 bases matching TRBD2. The missing CDR3 end, 3 residues past where the read stops, is filled in from the germline J gene. Per the germline V gene, CDR1 is DFQATT and CDR2 is SNEGSKA (reference sequence). The CDR3 length is 13 residues. The V gene end was trimmed by 7 bases and the J gene end by 2 bases; junction bases not matched to a gene: 0.

Note on this clone: Read data end 3 residues before the CDR3 end; the end is taken from the germline J gene. The chain carries TRBV7-2 and TRBJ2-7; 11 nucleotides line up with TRBD2. Trimming cost V 6 bases and J 5 bases; bases outside gene matches: 9. Germline lookup yields CDR1 SGHTA and CDR2 FQGNSA. The CDR3 totals 15 residues. CDR3: CASSPTSGSIHEQYF. Partial CDR3 DNA: TGTGCCAGCAGTCCTACTAGCGGGAGTATCCACGAG. The full variable domain, with the rest looked up from reference TRBV7-2 and TRBJ2-7, is GAGVSQSPSNKVTEKGKDVELRCDPISGHTALYWYRQSLGQGLEFLIYFQGNSAPDKSGLPSDRFSAERTGGSVSTLTIQRTQQEDSAVYLCASSPTSGSIHEQYFGPGTRLTVT.

This clone has just a few counts. The CDR3 protein is CASSLKGSGNEQFF. The part of the CDR3 DNA that was read is TGTGCCAGCAGCTTAAAAGGGTCAGGCAATGAG. The rearrangement links TRBV7-9 to TRBJ2-1; no definite D call. The read terminates 3 residues before the CDR3 end, so the remaining end is supplied by the germline J gene. This CDR3 comprises 14 residues. The germline V and J ends were trimmed by 2 bases and 6 bases, with 11 bases remaining between them. The germline CDR1 and CDR2 sequences are SEHNR and FQNEAQ (reference sequence).

A remark on this clone: The DNA ends 3 residues before the CDR3 does, and the rest of the CDR3 is filled in from the germline J gene. The chain carries TRBV7-2 and TRBJ1-1; maybe TRBD1 (5 bases). V shed 5 bases and J shed 1 base, with 11 bases lying between them. Germline loops: CDR1 SGHTA, CDR2 FQGNSA. CDR3 length: 14 residues. CDR3 region: CASSAGGGNTEAFF. The CDR3 DNA, read in part, is TGTGCCAGCAGCGCCGGGGGGGGGAACACTGAA.

A word on this clone: With the read ending 3 residues before the CDR3 end, the germline J gene is used to fill in that end. The V and J genes are TRBV7-8 and TRBJ2-7; no firm D call. The CDR3 is 15 residues long. CDR1 SGHVS and CDR2 FQNEAQ come from the germline V gene. V was pared by 1 base and J by 2 bases, with 12 bases between. This CDR3 reads CASSLGFSGAYEQYF. CDR3 bases read: TGTGCCAGCAGCTTAGGATTCTCAGGTGCCTACGAG.

The CDR3 bases that were read are TGTGCCAGCATTCACACGACAGGGGGCTTTCACGAG. Its translation is CASIHTTGGFHE. The CDR3 in full is CASIHTTGGFHEQYF. The chain combines TRBV7-6 with TRBJ2-7; 10 bases line up with TRBD1. The read ends 3 residues shy of where the CDR3 ends; the end is completed using the germline J gene. The V and J ends lost 7 bases and 5 bases, in that order; junction bases with no gene match: 11. From germline, CDR1 is SGHVS and CDR2 FNYEAQ. This CDR3 comprises 15 residues.

Many counts were recorded for this clone. The read ends 3 residues shy of where the CDR3 ends; the end is completed using the germline J gene. The gene calls are TRBV29-1 and TRBJ1-1; D not resolved. The CDR3 runs 12 residues. Germline V gene sequence: CDR1 SQVTM, CDR2 ANQGSEA. The chain's CDR3 is CSVVGLSPGAFF. Partial CDR3 DNA: TGCAGCGTTGTCGGACTTTCCCCCGGG.

This clone was picked up a small number of times. The read finishes 3 residues shy of the CDR3 end, and the germline J gene is used to complete it. The chain recombines TRBV19 with TRBJ2-7; 11 bases match TRBD1. CDR3 length: 13 amino acids. CDR1 is LNHDA and CDR2 is SQIVND in the germline V gene (reference sequence). J lost 5 bases, V lost 6 bases, and 3 bases had no gene match. This CDR3 reads CASRRTGGDEQYF. The sequenced CDR3 bases are TGTGCCAGTAGAAGGACAGGGGGCGACGAG.

As concerns this clone: The read gets to within 3 residues of the CDR3 end, and the germline J gene fills in the rest. The rearrangement joins TRBV19 to TRBJ2-3, with a possible D match to TRBD2 (6 bases). Germline V CDR1 and CDR2: LNHDA, SQIVND (reference sequence). Trimming shortened V by 6 bases and J by 2 bases, and 15 bases separated the two germline ends. The CDR3 totals 15 residues. Here the CDR3 reads CASSTVGGATDTQYF. CDR3 DNA, as far as it was read: TGTGCCAGTAGCACCGTTGGAGGGGCCACAGATACG.

This clone is termed medium-sized. The CDR3 end is not reached by the read, which stops 3 residues before it; the germline J gene fills it in. This rearrangement joins TRBV3-1 (or the pseudogene TRBV3-2) to TRBJ2-7, with 9 bases matching TRBD1. In germline, CDR1 is LGHDT, CDR2 YNNKEL (reference sequence). The CDR3 runs to 15 residues. V lost 4 bases to trimming and J lost 6 bases; unmatched junction nucleotides: 10. CDR3 DNA (partial): TGTGCCAGCAGCCTCCGGACAGGGGCCGTTGGCGAG. Its translation: CASSLRTGAVGE. The complete CDR3 reads CASSLRTGAVGEQYF.

This clone was seen a handful of times. The CDR3 end lies 3 residues beyond the end of the read and is filled in from the germline J gene. This chain uses TRBV6-2 or TRBV6-3 with TRBJ2-5; D may be TRBD2 (6 bases). Trimming took 1 base from V and 2 from J, leaving 14 bases between them. The CDR3 contains 16 residues. Germline loops: CDR1 MNHEY, CDR2 SVGEGT. The CDR3 protein is CASSYYPRGTQETQYF. The CDR3 bases that were read are TGTGCCAGCAGTTACTACCCTCGGGGGACGCAAGAGACC.

The part of the CDR3 DNA that was read is TGTGCCAGTAGTATTGACAGGGGCGCCTATGGC. This codes for CASSIDRGAYG. The complete CDR3 reads CASSIDRGAYGYTF. The V call is TRBV19, the J call TRBJ1-2, with 8 bases fitting TRBD1. The DNA ends 3 residues before the CDR3 does, and the rest of the CDR3 is filled in from the germline J gene. J lost 4 bases, V lost 3 bases, and 4 bases had no gene match. Looked up from germline, CDR1 is LNHDA and CDR2 is SQIVND (reference sequence). There are 14 residues in the CDR3.

In this sample, this clone turned up a few times. From the germline J gene comes the end of the CDR3, since the read stops 3 residues before it. The gene calls are TRBV5-1 and TRBJ2-7; 12 bases align to TRBD1. V trimming: 0 bases; J trimming: 6 bases; junction bases outside the gene matches: 7. CDR3 length equals 16 residues. Germline CDR1 and CDR2: SGHRS and YFSETQ. The CDR3 is CASSLGFRDRGREQYF. The covered CDR3 bases are TGCGCCAGCAGCTTGGGGTTTAGGGACAGGGGGCGCGAG.

As concerns this clone: The read halts 3 residues ahead of the CDR3 end, with the missing end drawn from the germline J gene. The chain couples TRBV18 to TRBJ2-6; D gene unclear. With 6 bases removed from V and 4 bases from J, the gap between germline ends came to 13 bases. The germline V gene has CDR1 KGHSH and CDR2 LQKENI. CDR3 size: 15 residues. CDR3 sequence reads: CASSKPGRGANVLTF. The DNA read from the CDR3 is TGTGCCAGCTCCAAACCAGGAAGAGGGGCCAACGTC.

This clone was found a few times. The read ends 3 residues early relative to the CDR3; the germline J gene fills the gap. This chain connects TRBV19 to TRBJ1-1, with D perhaps TRBD1 (6 bases). CDR1 and CDR2 (germline): LNHDA, SQIVND (reference sequence). CDR3 length: 14 amino acids. Trimming left V 9 bases short and J 3 bases short, with 17 bases between. This chain's CDR3 is CASNYQGLDTEAFF. The CDR3 DNA, read in part, is TGTGCCAGCAACTACCAGGGGTTGGACACTGAA.